This is a list of T cell receptor beta chains from one sample in a study of regulatory T cells in long-lasting Graves disease. In TCRdb, the multiplex PCR reads were re-called with MiXCR into one record per CDR3 protein. This sample has about 470,000 distinct CDR3 sequences, with less than 25% found just once. The sample here was peripheral blood mononuclear cells (PBMCs), taken when the disease was refractory, from a patient treated with antithyroid drugs. These receptors were obtained from a female donor with Graves disease. Each CDR3 is given with its conserved first and last residue. The D gene is left open where the match is weak. Not every row has a clone size; where given, it reads once, few, many or a size class.

D: NA; size: few; J: TRBJ2-2; V: TRBV5-1; CDR3: CASSFFRRSNTGELFF; DNA: TGCGCCAGCAGCTTCTTCCGGCGGTCGAACACCGGGGAGCTGTTTTTT
D: TRBD2; size: NA; J: TRBJ2-7; V: TRBV3-1; CDR3: CASSQTSGPSSYEQYF; DNA: TGTGCCAGCAGCCAGACTAGCGGGCCAAGCTCCTACGAGCAGTACTTC
D: NA; size: many; J: TRBJ1-6; V: TRBV18; CDR3: CASSRDGQPLHF; DNA: TGTGCCAGCTCCCGGGACGGCCAACCCCTCCACTTT
D: NA; size: NA; J: TRBJ2-1; V: TRBV6-5; CDR3: CASNYRGLARPEQFF; DNA: TGTGCCAGCAATTACCGAGGCCTAGCGCGTCCTGAGCAGTTCTTC
D: NA; size: many; J: TRBJ1-1; V: TRBV6-1; CDR3: CASDHNTEAFF; DNA: TGTGCCAGCGACCACAACACTGAAGCTTTCTTT
D: NA; size: many; J: TRBJ1-1; V: TRBV11-2; CDR3: CASSFHRSPEAFF; DNA: TGTGCCAGCAGCTTCCACAGGAGTCCTGAAGCTTTCTTT
D: NA; size: many; J: TRBJ1-1; V: TRBV6-1; CDR3: CASSPPGQNTEAFF; DNA: TGTGCCAGCAGTCCCCCGGGTCAGAACACTGAAGCTTTCTTT
D: NA; size: NA; J: TRBJ2-6; V: TRBV7-3; CDR3: CASSLTSTGLSGANVLTF; DNA: TGTGCCAGCAGCTTAACGAGCACAGGACTCTCTGGGGCCAACGTCCTGACTTTC
D: NA; size: NA; J: TRBJ2-2; V: TRBV6-5; CDR3: CASSYQETNTGELFF; DNA: TGTGCCAGCAGTTACCAGGAAACGAACACCGGGGAGCTGTTTTTT
D: NA; size: many; J: TRBJ2-7; V: TRBV11-1; CDR3: CASSLQRAPLGEQYF; DNA: TGTGCCAGCAGCTTACAAAGGGCCCCCTTGGGCGAGCAGTACTTC
D: NA; size: many; J: TRBJ2-7; V: TRBV11-2; CDR3: CASSLLSNYEQYF; DNA: TGTGCCAGCAGCTTGTTGTCCAACTACGAGCAGTACTTC
D: NA; size: many; J: TRBJ1-3; V: TRBV2; CDR3: CASSGGGGRFSGNTIYF; DNA: TGTGCCAGCAGTGGAGGTGGAGGGAGGTTCTCTGGAAACACCATATATTTT
D: NA; size: NA; J: TRBJ1-1; V: TRBV19; CDR3: CATSRRSEAFF; DNA: TGTGCCACCAGTCGTAGGTCTGAAGCTTTCTTT
D: NA; size: NA; J: TRBJ2-7; V: TRBV9; CDR3: CASSAGTPSYEQYF; DNA: TGTGCCAGCAGCGCCGGGACCCCATCCTACGAGCAGTACTTC
D: TRBD1; size: NA; J: TRBJ2-3; V: TRBV12-3/TRBV12-4; CDR3: CASYRGGDTQYF; DNA: TGTGCCAGCTACAGGGGTGGAGATACGCAGTATTTT
D: NA; size: many; J: TRBJ1-2; V: TRBV7-2; CDR3: CASSFYSSYGYTF; DNA: TGTGCCAGCAGCTTTTACAGTTCCTATGGCTACACCTTC
D: NA; size: many; J: TRBJ2-5; V: TRBV6-1; CDR3: CASNDSGETQYF; DNA: TGTGCCAGCAACGACAGCGGGGAGACCCAGTACTTC
D: TRBD2; size: NA; J: TRBJ2-2; V: TRBV4-1; CDR3: CASSQAPLTSGSSLRDTGELFF; DNA: TGCGCCAGCAGCCAAGCCCCCCTGACTAGCGGGAGCTCTCTACGCGACACCGGGGAGCTGTTTTTT
D: TRBD1; size: many; J: TRBJ1-1; V: TRBV5-1; CDR3: CASSSDRGVTEAFF; DNA: TGCGCCAGCAGCTCGGACAGGGGAGTCACTGAAGCTTTCTTT
D: NA; size: many; J: TRBJ2-7; V: TRBV2; CDR3: CASSESSFSYEQYF; DNA: TGTGCCAGCAGTGAGAGCAGCTTCTCCTACGAGCAGTACTTC
D: NA; size: NA; J: TRBJ2-6; V: TRBV11-2; CDR3: CASSAKPGAGANVLTF; DNA: TGTGCCAGCAGCGCAAAGCCGGGTGCCGGGGCCAACGTCCTGACTTTC
D: TRBD1; size: NA; J: TRBJ1-2; V: TRBV29-1; CDR3: CSAQPGQGAGYTF; DNA: TGCAGCGCCCAACCAGGACAGGGGGCCGGCTACACCTTC
D: TRBD1; size: NA; J: TRBJ1-2; V: TRBV27; CDR3: CASGSGTGSYYGYTF; DNA: TGTGCCAGCGGCTCCGGGACAGGGTCCTACTATGGCTACACCTTC